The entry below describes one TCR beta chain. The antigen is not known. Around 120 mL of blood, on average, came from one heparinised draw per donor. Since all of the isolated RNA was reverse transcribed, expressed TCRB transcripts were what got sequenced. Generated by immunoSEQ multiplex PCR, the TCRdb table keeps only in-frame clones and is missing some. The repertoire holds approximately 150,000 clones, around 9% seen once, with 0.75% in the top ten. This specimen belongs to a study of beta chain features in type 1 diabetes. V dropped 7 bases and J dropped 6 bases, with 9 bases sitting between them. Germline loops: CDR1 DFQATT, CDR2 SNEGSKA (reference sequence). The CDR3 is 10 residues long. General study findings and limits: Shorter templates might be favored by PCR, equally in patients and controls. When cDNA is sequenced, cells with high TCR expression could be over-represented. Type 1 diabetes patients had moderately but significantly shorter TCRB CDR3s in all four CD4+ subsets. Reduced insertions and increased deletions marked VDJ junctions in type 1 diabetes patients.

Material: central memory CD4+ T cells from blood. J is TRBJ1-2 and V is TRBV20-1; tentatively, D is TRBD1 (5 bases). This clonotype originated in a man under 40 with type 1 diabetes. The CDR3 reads CSVGGNGYTF. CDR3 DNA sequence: TGCAGTGTCGGGGGGAATGGCTACACCTTC.